This TCR beta chain stems from a study of PD-1 blockade in classical Hodgkin lymphoma. Study-wide results and caveats: According to reports, newly diagnosed patients had lower baseline TCR diversity than healthy donors, and relapsed/refractory patients had lower baseline TCR diversity still.

As concerns this clone: Its specificity is unknown.

Here immunoSEQ multiplex PCR was the method, and the copy in TCRdb shows in-frame clones only, minus some. The repertoire has tens of thousands of clones, 90% of them found once; the top ten carry 2.5% to 3.5%. Regarding time point: cycle 4 day 1 (C4D1), after more than five weeks of nivolumab. No patient escaped relapse after autologous stem cell transplantation, and brentuximab vedotin exposure varied. Germline CDR1 and CDR2: SGHTA and FQGNSA. CDR3 size: 15 residues. V lost 5 bases and J lost 5; bases outside the gene matches: 6. The J gene is TRBJ2-7, the V gene TRBV7-2; 13 nucleotides agree with TRBD2. The TCR originated in a human donor with classical Hodgkin lymphoma. This sample comprised peripheral blood mononuclear cells (PBMCs), obtained before the fourth cycle of nivolumab. The CDR3 region has the DNA TGTGCCAGCAGCACGAGACTAGCGGGGGGAGACGAGCAGTACTTC. Its translation: CASSTRLAGGDEQYF.